A selection of T cell receptor beta chains follows, all from one sample in a study of siplizumab effects on memory and regulatory T cells. TCRdb's table, derived via immunoSEQ multiplex PCR, lists solely in-frame clones and lacks some. The table has around 100,000 clones, 94% seen once. The sample comprised non-Treg CD4+ T cells sorted from blood. All receptors come from a human donor in good health. CDR3s include the opening cysteine and the closing phenylalanine or tryptophan. The D gene is left open where the match is weak. Only some rows state a clone size, as once, few, many or a class for expanded clones.

J gene	D gene	clone size	V gene	CDR3 protein	CDR3 DNA
TRBJ1-5	-	few	TRBV6-5	CASSPWISNQPQHF	TGTGCCAGCAGCCCGTGGATCAGCAATCAGCCCCAGCATTTT
TRBJ1-2	-	-	TRBV5-5	CASSRDKRNGYTF	TGTGCCAGCAGCCGGGACAAGCGGAATGGCTACACCTTC
TRBJ2-3	-	once	TRBV11-3	CASSLQGILTDTQYF	TGTGCCAGCAGCTTACAAGGGATACTCACAGATACGCAGTATTTT
TRBJ1-2	-	-	TRBV28	CASSSTGGLFLYGYTF	TGTGCCAGCAGTTCGACCGGGGGCTTATTTCTCTATGGCTACACCTTC
TRBJ1-2	TRBD1	-	TRBV14	CASSQVRQGDGYTF	TGTGCCAGCAGCCAAGTACGTCAGGGGGATGGCTACACCTTC
TRBJ2-7	-	-	TRBV14	CASSRDLEGGEQYF	TGTGCCAGCAGCCGCGATCTAGAGGGTGGCGAGCAGTACTTC
TRBJ2-3	-	-	TRBV5-1	CASSLVRQTSTDTQYF	TGCGCCAGCAGCTTGGTCCGCCAAACTAGCACAGATACGCAGTATTTT
TRBJ2-7	-	once	TRBV28	CASSSRDTYEQYF	TGTGCCAGCAGTTCCCGGGACACCTACGAGCAGTACTTC
TRBJ2-7	TRBD1	-	TRBV5-1	CASSTGDREAGEQYF	TGCGCCAGCAGCACGGGGGACAGGGAAGCGGGCGAGCAGTACTTC
TRBJ2-1	-	once	TRBV2	CASNPSSSYNEQFF	TGTGCCAGCAATCCTAGCAGCTCCTACAATGAGCAGTTCTTC
TRBJ2-7	TRBD1	-	TRBV2	CASRADREVHYEQYF	TGTGCCAGCAGAGCTGACAGGGAAGTTCACTACGAGCAGTACTTC
TRBJ2-3	TRBD2	-	TRBV25-1	CASSAPSGRATDTQYF	TGTGCCAGCAGTGCCCCTAGCGGGAGGGCAACAGATACGCAGTATTTT
TRBJ2-2	TRBD2	-	TRBV4-1	CASSQDLLVGRALVNGELFF	TGCGCCAGCAGCCAAGATCTTTTGGTCGGGAGGGCCCTTGTGAACGGGGAGCTGTTTTTT
TRBJ1-6	-	-	TRBV6-6	CASSYDRDYSPLHF	TGTGCCAGCAGTTACGACAGAGACTATTCACCCCTCCACTTT
TRBJ2-7	TRBD2	-	TRBV7-2	CASSLTTGLADYEQYF	TGTGCCAGCAGCTTAACCACTGGACTAGCGGACTACGAGCAGTACTTC
TRBJ1-2	-	-	TRBV2	CASSVRTPESNGYTF	TGTGCCAGCAGTGTGAGGACCCCGGAAAGTAATGGCTACACCTTC
TRBJ2-1	TRBD2	-	TRBV9	CASSVVLAGNNEQFF	TGTGCCAGCAGCGTAGTTCTAGCGGGAAACAATGAGCAGTTCTTC
TRBJ2-7	TRBD2	-	TRBV11-2	CASSRTSGSYYEQYF	TGTGCCAGCAGCCGGACTAGCGGGAGTTACTACGAGCAGTACTTC
TRBJ2-2	-	-	TRBV18	CASSPGSGNTGELFF	TGTGCCAGCTCACCGGGTAGCGGGAACACCGGGGAGCTGTTTTTT
TRBJ2-1	TRBD2	-	TRBV6-1	CASSAASTGLAGDNEQFF	TGTGCCAGCAGTGCAGCCTCGACGGGACTAGCGGGAGACAATGAGCAGTTCTTC
TRBJ2-7	TRBD2	-	TRBV2	CASSREAGGGEQYF	TGTGCCAGCAGCAGGGAGGCGGGAGGGGGTGAGCAGTACTTC
TRBJ2-1	-	-	TRBV27	CASSLRRYNEQFF	TGTGCCAGCAGTTTAAGGCGGTACAATGAGCAGTTCTTC
TRBJ2-5	TRBD1	-	TRBV28	CASSLDRVKQETQYF	TGTGCCAGCAGCTTGGACAGGGTAAAACAAGAGACCCAGTACTTC
TRBJ2-1	TRBD1	-	TRBV29-1	CSVELLQGAGNEQFF	TGCAGCGTTGAGCTGTTGCAGGGGGCAGGCAATGAGCAGTTCTTC
TRBJ2-1	TRBD2	once	TRBV7-9	CASSRDLAGVDEQFF	TGTGCCAGCAGCAGGGACTTAGCGGGTGTCGATGAGCAGTTCTTC
TRBJ2-3	-	-	TRBV27	CASSWQGYTDTQYF	TGTGCCAGCAGTTGGCAGGGCTACACAGATACGCAGTATTTT
TRBJ2-5	-	-	TRBV5-5	CASDLKGTEYF	TGTGCCAGCGACCTAAAGGGAACCGAGTACTTC
TRBJ2-5	-	-	TRBV9	CASSFRQDQETQYF	TGTGCCAGCAGCTTCCGACAGGACCAAGAGACCCAGTACTTC
TRBJ1-1	-	few	TRBV13	CASSTWKGRNTEAFF	TGTGCCAGCAGCACCTGGAAGGGCAGGAACACTGAAGCTTTCTTT